What follows are 16 T cell receptor beta chains derived from one specimen sequenced in a study of T cells in localized non-small cell lung cancer. The method was immunoSEQ multiplex PCR; TCRdb's version includes in-frame clones alone and lacks a portion of them. The table includes tens of thousands of clones, around 93% detected once. The material sequenced was peripheral blood, taken before any cancer treatment. All receptors come from a female donor aged 60 or older with stage I lung adenocarcinoma.

V gene TRBV2 combines with J gene TRBJ1-5, with D possibly matching TRBD1 (6 bases). There are 13 residues in the CDR3. CDR1 and CDR2 from the germline V gene are SNHLY and FYNNEI. Trimming left V 5 bases short and J 6 bases short, with 11 bases between. The CDR3 sequence: CASSRTVTQPQHF. In DNA, the CDR3 is TGTGCCAGCAGTCGGACAGTTACTCAGCCCCAGCATTTT.

The chain is built from TRBV5-1 and TRBJ2-5; 11 positions agree with TRBD2. This CDR3 is 14 amino acids long. V was pared by 6 bases and J by 3 bases, with 4 bases of the junction left unmatched. CDR1 is SGHRS and CDR2 is YFSETQ in the germline V gene. The CDR3 coding sequence is TGCGCCAGCAAGACTAGCGGGGCCAAAGAGACCCAGTACTTC. Residues: CASKTSGAKETQYF.

The chain employs TRBV6-4 and TRBJ2-1; D may be TRBD2 (6 bases). V was cut by 6 bases and J by 12 bases, with 18 bases left in between. The CDR3 runs 13 residues. CDR1 is MRHNA, CDR2 SNTAGT, per germline. The CDR3 region is CASSTSPSGVQFF. The CDR3 coding sequence is TGTGCCAGCAGCACTAGCCCCTCGGGTGTGCAGTTCTTC.

The V call is TRBV5-1, the J call TRBJ2-3; 8 bases are shared with TRBD2. Germline values: CDR1 SGHRS, CDR2 YFSETQ. The CDR3 sequence is 16 residues long. J was trimmed by 4 bases and V by 0 bases; bases with no gene match: 7. CDR3 nucleotides: TGCGCCAGCAGCTTGGAGAACGGGGGGGCTTCAGATACGCAGTATTTT. Translated, it gives CASSLENGGASDTQYF.

This clone was seen a handful of times. The CDR3 nucleotides are TGTGCCAGCAGAGCTAGGGGGGGGGCGCCGACCTACGAGCAGTACTTC. Encoded protein: CASRARGGAPTYEQYF. The chain is built from TRBV2 and TRBJ2-7; possibly TRBD2 for D (7 bases). This CDR3 is 16 amino acids long. Germline V lookup: CDR1 SNHLY, CDR2 FYNNEI. Trimming took 6 bases from V and 2 from J, leaving 20 bases between them.

This clone has more than one count but fewer than ten. The V gene is TRBV10-3, the J gene TRBJ1-5; D unclear. The germline gives CDR1 ENHRY, CDR2 SYGVKD. This CDR3 has 14 amino acids. Trimming stripped 8 bases from V and 0 bases from J, with 11 bases between. CDR3 amino acids: CAIASGNSNQPQHF. The DNA of the CDR3 is TGTGCCATCGCGTCGGGAAATAGCAATCAGCCCCAGCATTTT.

CDR3 coding DNA: TGTGCCTCACGAGGACAGGAGGCGTTTGCGACCCAGTACTTC. The encoded protein is CASRGQEAFATQYF. The chain recombines TRBV10-3 with TRBJ2-5, with 7 bases identical to TRBD1. V shed 11 bases, J shed 7 bases, and the junction held 16 bases outside the gene matches. There are 14 residues in the CDR3. CDR1 and CDR2 (germline): ENHRY, SYGVKD.

V usage is TRBV28 and J usage is TRBJ2-7; a weak D match, TRBD2 (6 bases). Germline CDR1 reads MDHEN; CDR2 reads SYDVKM. This CDR3 region has 12 residues. V lost 11 bases and J lost 6, with 17 bases in between. The chain's CDR3 is CAGGAIRSEQYF. The CDR3 DNA sequence: TGTGCCGGCGGGGCCATCAGGAGCGAGCAGTACTTC.

The CDR3 DNA is TGTGCCAGCAGTGAAGAGGGGGGGTTTGAAAAACTGTTTTTT. Protein product: CASSEEGGFEKLFF. This chain connects TRBV2 to TRBJ1-4, with a weak D call TRBD1 (6 bases). The CDR3 has 14 residues. The ends were cut back, 1 base at V and 7 bases at J, with 10 bases in the middle. Per germline, CDR1 SNHLY and CDR2 FYNNEI. The full variable domain, its missing parts supplied by reference TRBV2 and TRBJ1-4, is EPEVTQTPSHQVTQMGQEVILRCVPISNHLYFYWYRQILGQKVEFLVSFYNNEISEKSEIFDDQFSVERPDGSNFTLKIRSTKLEDSAMYFCASSEEGGFEKLFFGSGTQLSVL.

The V call is TRBV19, the J call TRBJ2-4; D unclear. CDR3 length: 13 residues. Germline V gene data show CDR1 as LNHDA and CDR2 as SQIVND (reference sequence). Trimming removed 3 bases from V and 6 bases from J, with 9 bases in between. CDR3 in amino acids: CASSIVGANIQYF. The CDR3 nucleotides read TGTGCCAGTAGTATTGTAGGAGCAAACATTCAGTACTTC. Complete variable domain (other parts from reference TRBV19 and TRBJ2-4): DGGITQSPKYLFRKEGQNVTLSCEQNLNHDAMYWYRQDPGQGLRLIYYSQIVNDFQKGDIAEGYSVSREKKESFPLTVTSAQKNPTAFYLCASSIVGANIQYFGAGTRLSVL.

CDR3 sequence: CASSIERAGNQPQHF. DNA for the CDR3: TGTGCCAGTAGTATCGAACGGGCCGGGAATCAGCCCCAGCATTTT. The rearrangement joins TRBV19 to TRBJ1-5; D is ambiguous. The CDR3 runs 15 residues. The V gene lost 3 bases and the J gene lost 4 bases, with 13 bases spanning the gap. The germline gives CDR1 LNHDA, CDR2 SQIVND (reference sequence). Drawing the rest from reference TRBV19 and TRBJ1-5, the complete variable domain is DGGITQSPKYLFRKEGQNVTLSCEQNLNHDAMYWYRQDPGQGLRLIYYSQIVNDFQKGDIAEGYSVSREKKESFPLTVTSAQKNPTAFYLCASSIERAGNQPQHFGDGTRLSIL.

The chain carries TRBV2 and TRBJ1-5; the D gene is possibly TRBD1 (6 bases). Trimming cost V 6 bases and J 3 bases, with 15 bases left between them. The CDR3 length is 15 residues. The germline CDR1 and CDR2 sequences are SNHLY and FYNNEI. CDR3 bases: TGTGCCAGCAGCGAGCTTGGACAGAACAATCAGCCCCAGCATTTT. The encoded protein is CASSELGQNNQPQHF.

CDR3 protein: CASSSGQGGLGNTIYF. The CDR3, as DNA: TGCGCCAGCAGCTCCGGACAGGGGGGACTCGGAAACACCATATATTTT. This chain joins TRBV5-1 and TRBJ1-3; 10 nucleotides match TRBD1. The CDR3 sequence is 16 residues long. Germline V lookup: CDR1 SGHRS, CDR2 YFSETQ. Unmatched junction bases numbered 7, after V lost 3 bases and J lost 4 bases. The whole variable domain, filled in from reference TRBV5-1 and TRBJ1-3, reads KAGVTQTPRYLIKTRGQQVTLSCSPISGHRSVSWYQQTPGQGLQFLFEYFSETQRNKGNFPGRFSGRQFSNSRSEMNVSTLELGDSALYLCASSSGQGGLGNTIYFGEGSWLTVV.

The chain employs TRBV5-1 and TRBJ1-1; 8 bases align to TRBD1. This CDR3 has 15 amino acids. V lost 4 bases to trimming and J lost 11 bases; unmatched junction nucleotides: 16. Germline V lookup: CDR1 SGHRS, CDR2 YFSETQ. Here the CDR3 DNA reads TGCGCCAGCAGCACGGGGGCTGGGACAGGACTGTGGGCTTTCTTT. This gives the protein CASSTGAGTGLWAFF.

The chain carries TRBV10-3 and TRBJ2-1; D not certain. Germline V gene sequence: CDR1 ENHRY, CDR2 SYGVKD. The CDR3 spans 12 residues. Deletions cut 7 bases from V and 9 bases from J, with 13 bases between. The CDR3: CAITQDPSEQFF. Here the CDR3 DNA reads TGTGCCATCACTCAAGACCCTAGTGAGCAGTTCTTC.

The rearrangement joins TRBV7-2 to TRBJ1-2; the D gene is possibly TRBD1 (5 bases). V lost 5 bases and J lost 4, with 14 bases in between. The germline CDR1 and CDR2 sequences are SGHTA and FQGNSA. This CDR3 is built from 14 residues. The CDR3, as DNA: TGTGCCAGCAGCCCCGGGGACCCCCGCTATGGCTACACCTTC. Amino acid sequence: CASSPGDPRYGYTF.